The 16 T cell receptor beta chains presented below share a single source sample, sequenced in a study of a mutant IDH1 vaccine in newly diagnosed glioma. The repertoire was sequenced with immunoSEQ multiplex PCR; TCRdb's copy has only in-frame clones and lacks some. The data contain tens of thousands of clones, 70% to 85% of them singletons. Time point reported: week 11, during vaccination. In every dose of vaccine, 300 ug of mutant IDH1 20-mer peptide was given alongside topical imiquimod. No antigens are known for them. Sequenced material: PBMCs, taken from a glioma patient whose treatment included an IDH1 peptide vaccine. The receptors were sampled from a woman aged 50 to 65 with glioma.

The rearrangement joins TRBV19 to TRBJ1-2; 8 bases match TRBD1. In germline, CDR1 is LNHDA, CDR2 SQIVND (reference sequence). The CDR3 sequence is 15 residues long. The junction had 8 bases not matched to a gene; V was cut back by 7 bases and J by 1 base. CDR3 protein: CASTLDRGVNYGYTF. CDR3 nucleotides: TGTGCCAGTACCCTAGACAGGGGAGTTAACTATGGCTACACCTTC.

This clone was picked up one time. The chain combines TRBV2 with TRBJ2-2, with TRBD2 identical over 10 bases. There are 14 residues in the CDR3. The germline gives CDR1 SNHLY, CDR2 FYNNEI. The junction had 0 bases not matched to a gene; V was cut back by 5 bases and J by 3 bases. The DNA for the CDR3 is TGTGCCAGCAGTCTAGCGGGAGACACCGGGGAGCTGTTTTTT. Translated, it gives CASSLAGDTGELFF.

The J gene is TRBJ2-1, the V gene TRBV11-3, with D possibly being TRBD1 (6 bases). The CDR3 length is 15 residues. V lost 1 base to trimming and J lost 1 base, with 8 bases between them. Germline V gene data show CDR1 as SGHNT and CDR2 as YENEEA. DNA of the CDR3: TGTGCCAGCAGCTTAGGTCAGGGGTCCTACAATGAGCAGTTCTTC. Amino acids: CASSLGQGSYNEQFF.

This clone came up a few times. This chain links TRBV29-1 with TRBJ1-1; possible D gene TRBD1, 6 bases. Germline CDR1 reads SQVTM; CDR2 reads ANQGSEA. The CDR3 loop spans 13 amino acids. Trimming took off 2 bases at V and 3 bases at J, with 10 bases between the two ends. The CDR3 loop is CSVESTGYTEAFF. The CDR3 DNA reads TGCAGCGTTGAATCTACAGGGTACACTGAAGCTTTCTTT.

The V and J genes are TRBV19 and TRBJ2-3; no clear D gene. Germline lookup yields CDR1 LNHDA and CDR2 SQIVND (reference sequence). V was shortened by 5 bases and J by 0 bases, with 12 bases between the two germline ends. CDR3 length: 15 residues. The CDR3 DNA follows: TGTGCCAGTAGTCCCGGACCTAAGAGCACAGATACGCAGTATTTT. It is translated as CASSPGPKSTDTQYF.

This chain connects TRBV15 to TRBJ1-5, with no clear D. Trimming removed 8 bases from V and 7 bases from J, with 15 bases in between. Germline V CDR1 and CDR2: LNHNV, YYDKDF (reference sequence). The CDR3 is made up of 13 amino acids. The chain's CDR3 is CATASGPQQPQHF. The CDR3 region has the DNA TGTGCCACCGCATCAGGACCCCAGCAGCCCCAGCATTTT.

The chain links TRBV7-9 to TRBJ2-7; 7 bases match TRBD2. Trimming cost V 4 bases and J 5 bases; bases outside gene matches: 11. This CDR3 region has 15 residues. The germline V gene encodes CDR1 SEHNR and CDR2 FQNEAQ (reference sequence). CDR3 sequence: CASSSDPTSSHEQYF. CDR3 nucleotides: TGTGCCAGCAGCTCCGATCCGACTAGCAGCCACGAGCAGTACTTC.

This chain links TRBV2 with TRBJ2-3; 7 bases map to TRBD1. The CDR3 loop spans 16 amino acids. Germline trimming cut 5 bases from V and 5 bases from J; bases unmatched to any gene: 13. Germline CDR1 and CDR2: SNHLY and FYNNEI. The CDR3: CASSLDPGQRRDTQYF. CDR3 nucleotide sequence: TGTGCCAGCAGTCTGGATCCGGGACAGCGCCGAGATACGCAGTATTTT.

The V and J genes are TRBV28 and TRBJ1-1; perhaps TRBD1 as D (5 bases). Germline-derived CDR1 and CDR2 are MDHEN and SYDVKM. The V end lost 5 bases, the J end lost 0 bases, and 13 bases lay between the germline ends. CDR3 length equals 15 residues. CDR3 DNA sequence: TGTGCCAGCAGTCCACGGGGGACCCTGAACACTGAAGCTTTCTTT. Protein sequence: CASSPRGTLNTEAFF. Full variable domain (missing parts from reference TRBV28 and TRBJ1-1): DVKVTQSSRYLVKRTGEKVFLECVQDMDHENMFWYRQDPGLGLRLIYFSYDVKMKEKGDIPEGYSVSREKKERFSLILESASTNQTSMYLCASSPRGTLNTEAFFGQGTRLTVV.

The chain joins TRBV7-8 to TRBJ1-5; 9 nucleotides line up with TRBD1. V lost 6 bases to trimming and J lost 1 base; unmatched junction nucleotides: 10. This CDR3 has 17 residues. Germline V CDR1 and CDR2: SGHVS, FQNEAQ. CDR3 protein: CASSMGTGLNSNQPQHF. In nucleotides, the CDR3 is TGTGCCAGCAGTATGGGGACAGGGTTGAACAGCAATCAGCCCCAGCATTTT.

DNA for the CDR3: TGTGCCAGCAGCTTGGCCGGGCGACTAGCGGGGGGGCCGAACACCGGGGAGCTGTTTTTT. Encoded protein: CASSLAGRLAGGPNTGELFF. The chain links TRBV5-4 to TRBJ2-2; TRBD2 matches at 14 bases. Germline CDR1 and CDR2: SGHNT and YYREEE (reference sequence). CDR3 length equals 20 residues. Trimming cost V 0 bases and J 0 bases; bases outside gene matches: 7.

The gene calls are TRBV19 and TRBJ2-2; no reliable D call. This CDR3 region has 16 residues. V shed 1 base and J shed 0 bases, with 9 bases lying between them. Germline assignment: CDR1 LNHDA and CDR2 SQIVND (reference sequence). This CDR3 reads CASSIVATPNTGELFF. The CDR3 nucleotides read TGTGCCAGTAGTATAGTGGCGACACCGAACACCGGGGAGCTGTTTTTT.

The CDR3: CASSRGQEETQYF. The CDR3 nucleotides are TGTGCCAGCAGCCGAGGACAGGAAGAGACCCAGTACTTC. The chain combines TRBV6-5 with TRBJ2-5; TRBD1 matches 7 bases. CDR1 MNHEY and CDR2 SVGAGI come from the germline V gene. With V trimmed by 6 bases and J by 3 bases, 4 bases remained unmatched. CDR3 length: 13 amino acids.

The rearrangement joins TRBV4-2 to TRBJ1-1, with D perhaps TRBD1 (6 bases). Germline CDR1 reads LGHNA; CDR2 reads YNFKEQ. V lost 6 bases and J 11 bases, leaving 22 bases between the germline ends. The CDR3 has 14 residues. The CDR3 spells CASSDPWQGSMAFF. DNA for the CDR3: TGTGCCAGCAGTGACCCCTGGCAGGGGAGTATGGCTTTCTTT.

V gene TRBV7-2 combines with J gene TRBJ1-2; D not certain. This CDR3 is built from 11 residues. With 5 bases removed from V and 8 bases from J, the gap between germline ends came to 9 bases. The germline gives CDR1 SGHTA, CDR2 FQGNSA. This CDR3 reads CASSPELGYTF. CDR3 bases: TGTGCCAGCAGCCCCGAGTTGGGCTACACCTTC.

The rearrangement uses TRBV6-1 and TRBJ1-5, with D possibly being TRBD1 (6 bases). CDR3 size: 14 residues. Trimming shortened V by 7 bases and J by 2 bases, and 12 bases separated the two germline ends. Germline loops: CDR1 MNHNS, CDR2 SASEGT. The CDR3 sequence: CASTPGQGNQPQHF. The CDR3 nucleotides are TGTGCCAGCACTCCGGGACAAGGCAATCAGCCCCAGCATTTT.